The 3 T cell receptor beta chains in this list originate from one sample, sequenced in a study of CD8 T cells in ankylosing spondylitis. A single record per CDR3 protein comes from TCRdb applying MiXCR to the 5' RACE reads. The sample lists about 340,000 distinct CDR3 sequences, roughly 22% occurring once. Sequencing input: blood, either unsorted or a sorted T cell fraction (not recorded which). These receptors all stem from a male donor with ankylosing spondylitis or in good health (not recorded which).

This clonotype was recorded a few times. This sequence joins TRBV4-1 and TRBJ2-7, with 8 bases matching TRBD2. With 0 bases clipped from V and 2 bases from J, the junction kept 6 bases outside the gene matches. Germline V gene sequence: CDR1 MGHRA, CDR2 YSYEKL. This CDR3 is built from 16 residues. CDR3 sequence reads: CASSQEKAGVTYEQYF. DNA for the CDR3: TGCGCCAGCAGCCAAGAGAAAGCGGGGGTGACCTACGAGCAGTACTTC.

The chain couples TRBV7-9 to TRBJ2-5; D gene ambiguous. CDR1 is SEHNR and CDR2 is FQNEAQ in the germline V gene (reference sequence). The length of the CDR3 is 13 residues. Trimming left V 7 bases short and J 4 bases short, with 13 bases between. The CDR3 DNA sequence: TGTGCCAGCATAGGGCTGGGCAGAGAGACCCAGTACTTC. This sequence encodes CASIGLGRETQYF.

J is TRBJ1-6 and V is TRBV3-1; D remains ambiguous. The CDR3 sequence is 14 residues long. CDR1 is LGHDT, CDR2 YNNKEL, per germline (reference sequence). Deletions cut 5 bases from V and 10 bases from J, with 15 bases between. The DNA of the CDR3 is TGTGCCAGCAGCTCGACAACGTTGGGCTCACCCCTCCACTTT. Its translation: CASSSTTLGSPLHF.